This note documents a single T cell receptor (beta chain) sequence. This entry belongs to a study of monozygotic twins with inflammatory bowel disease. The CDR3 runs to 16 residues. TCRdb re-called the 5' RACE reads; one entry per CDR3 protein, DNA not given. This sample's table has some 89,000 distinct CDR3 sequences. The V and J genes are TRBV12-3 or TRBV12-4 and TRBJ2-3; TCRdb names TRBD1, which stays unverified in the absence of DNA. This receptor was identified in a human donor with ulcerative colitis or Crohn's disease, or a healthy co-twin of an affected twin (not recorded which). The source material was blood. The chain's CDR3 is CASSTHSTGLTDTQYF.